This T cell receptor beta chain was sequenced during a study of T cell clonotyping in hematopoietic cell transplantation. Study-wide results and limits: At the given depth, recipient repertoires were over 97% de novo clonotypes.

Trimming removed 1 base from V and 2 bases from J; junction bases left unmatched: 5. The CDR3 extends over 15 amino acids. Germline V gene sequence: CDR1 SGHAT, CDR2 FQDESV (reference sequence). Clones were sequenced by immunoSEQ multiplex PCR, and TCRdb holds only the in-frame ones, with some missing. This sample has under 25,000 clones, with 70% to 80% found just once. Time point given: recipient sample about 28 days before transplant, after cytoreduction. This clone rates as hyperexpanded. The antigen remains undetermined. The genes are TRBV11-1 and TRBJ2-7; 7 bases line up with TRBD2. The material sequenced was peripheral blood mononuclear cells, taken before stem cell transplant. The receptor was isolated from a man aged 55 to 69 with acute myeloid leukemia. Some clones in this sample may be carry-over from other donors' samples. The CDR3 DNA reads TGTGCCAGCAGCTTAGGGGGGACTAACACCTACGAGCAGTACTTC. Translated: CASSLGGTNTYEQYF.